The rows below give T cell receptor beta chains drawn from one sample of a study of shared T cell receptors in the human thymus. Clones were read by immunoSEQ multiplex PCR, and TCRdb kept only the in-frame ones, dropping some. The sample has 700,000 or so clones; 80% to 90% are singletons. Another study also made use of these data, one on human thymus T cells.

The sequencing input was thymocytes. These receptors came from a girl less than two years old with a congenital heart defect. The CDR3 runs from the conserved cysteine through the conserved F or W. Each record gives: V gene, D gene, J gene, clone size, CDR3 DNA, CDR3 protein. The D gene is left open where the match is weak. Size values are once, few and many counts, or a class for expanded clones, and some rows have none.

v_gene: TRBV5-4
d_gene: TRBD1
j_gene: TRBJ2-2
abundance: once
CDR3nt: TGTGCCAGCAGCTTAAGTCAATGGGACAGCTACACCGGGGAGCTGTTTTTT
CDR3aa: CASSLSQWDSYTGELFF

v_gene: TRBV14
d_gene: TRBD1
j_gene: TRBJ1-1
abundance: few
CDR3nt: TGTGCCAGCAGAGACCGGGACAGGGCCACTGAAGCTTTCTTT
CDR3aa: CASRDRDRATEAFF

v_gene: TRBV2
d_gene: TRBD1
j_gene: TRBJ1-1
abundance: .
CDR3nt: TGTGCCAGCATGGCGGACAGGGGACTTGGGAACACTGAAGCTTTCTTT
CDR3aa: CASMADRGLGNTEAFF

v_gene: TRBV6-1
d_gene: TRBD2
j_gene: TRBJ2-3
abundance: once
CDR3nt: TGTGCCAGCAGTGGGCCTGGGACTAGTACAGATACGCAGTATTTT
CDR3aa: CASSGPGTSTDTQYF

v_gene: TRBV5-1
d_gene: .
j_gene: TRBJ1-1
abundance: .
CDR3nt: TGCGCCAGCAGCTCGGAACAGGGACCGAACACTGAAGCTTTCTTT
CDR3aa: CASSSEQGPNTEAFF

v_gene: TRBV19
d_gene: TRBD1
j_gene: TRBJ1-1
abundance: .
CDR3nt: TGTGCCAGTAGTACTCCGGGACAGGGGGTCATGAACACTGAAGCTTTCTTT
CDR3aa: CASSTPGQGVMNTEAFF

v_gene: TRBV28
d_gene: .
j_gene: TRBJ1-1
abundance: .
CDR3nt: TGTGCCAGCAGTTTGGGGCAGGGGAGCACTGAAGCTTTCTTT
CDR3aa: CASSLGQGSTEAFF

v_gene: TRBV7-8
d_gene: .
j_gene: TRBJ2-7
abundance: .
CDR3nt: TGTGCCAGCAGCTTCTCCAGGGACTCCTACGAGCAGTACTTC
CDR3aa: CASSFSRDSYEQYF

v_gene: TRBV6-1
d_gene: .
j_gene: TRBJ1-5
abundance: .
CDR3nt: TGTGCCAGCAGTGAAGCTCTCCTGGACTATCTTGGCAATCAGCCCCAGCATTTT
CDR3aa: CASSEALLDYLGNQPQHF

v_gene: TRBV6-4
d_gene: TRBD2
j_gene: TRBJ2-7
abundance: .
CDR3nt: TGTGCCAGCAGTCGGGTAGCGGGGGGTTCCTACGAGCAGTACTTC
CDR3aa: CASSRVAGGSYEQYF

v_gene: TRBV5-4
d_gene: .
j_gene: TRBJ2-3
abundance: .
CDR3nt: TGTGCCAGCCGCGGGGACAGATTCACAGATACGCAGTATTTT
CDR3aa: CASRGDRFTDTQYF

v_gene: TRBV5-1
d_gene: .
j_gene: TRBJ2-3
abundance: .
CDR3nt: TGCGCCAGCAACCACCTCGGCGAGGGAGAAGGAGTCACAGATACGCAGTATTTT
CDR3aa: CASNHLGEGEGVTDTQYF

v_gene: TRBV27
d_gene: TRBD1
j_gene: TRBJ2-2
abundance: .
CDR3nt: TGTGCCAGCACCTTCGTTCAGGGGGAAGACACCGGGGAGCTGTTTTTT
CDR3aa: CASTFVQGEDTGELFF

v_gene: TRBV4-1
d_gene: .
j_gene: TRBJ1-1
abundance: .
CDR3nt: TGCGCCAGCAGCCCTCGTTTGGCAGGCGATAACACTGAAGCTTTCTTT
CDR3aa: CASSPRLAGDNTEAFF

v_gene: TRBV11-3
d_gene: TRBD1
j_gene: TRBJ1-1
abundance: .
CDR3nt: TGTGCCAGCAGACAGGGGGTGAACACTGAAGCTTTCTTT
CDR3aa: CASRQGVNTEAFF

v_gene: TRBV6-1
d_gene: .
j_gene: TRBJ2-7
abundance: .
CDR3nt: TGTGCCAGCGAGAGGGAATCTAAGCAGTACTTC
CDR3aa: CASERESKQYF

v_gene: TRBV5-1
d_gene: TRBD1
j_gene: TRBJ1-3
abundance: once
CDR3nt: TGCGCTAGCAGCTCGGGACAGGGGGCAGCAGGAAACACCATATATTTT
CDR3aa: CASSSGQGAAGNTIYF

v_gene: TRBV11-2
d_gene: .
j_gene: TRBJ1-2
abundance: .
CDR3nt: TGTGCCAGCAGCTTAGGCCGACAGACCCCTAACTATGGCTACACCTTC
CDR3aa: CASSLGRQTPNYGYTF

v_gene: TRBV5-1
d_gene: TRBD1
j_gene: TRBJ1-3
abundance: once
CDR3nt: TGCGCCAGCAGCCCGGGAGGGACAGGGGTAGACACCATATATTTT
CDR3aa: CASSPGGTGVDTIYF

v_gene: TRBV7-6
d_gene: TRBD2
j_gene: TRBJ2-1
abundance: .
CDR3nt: TGTGCCAGCAGCTCGAGGGGAGGGAGCTCCTACAATGAGCAGTTCTTC
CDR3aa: CASSSRGGSSYNEQFF

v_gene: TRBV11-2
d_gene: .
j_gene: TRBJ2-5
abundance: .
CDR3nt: TGTGCCAGCAGCTTATATGACTACCAAGAGACCCAGTACTTC
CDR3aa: CASSLYDYQETQYF

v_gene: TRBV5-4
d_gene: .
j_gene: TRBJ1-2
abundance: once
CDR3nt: TGTGCCAGCAGCTTGGCTTCGAACTATGGCTACACCTTC
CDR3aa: CASSLASNYGYTF

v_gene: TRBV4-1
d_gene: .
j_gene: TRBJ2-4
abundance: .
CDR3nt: TGCGCCAGCAGCCAAGACTTCCTGGCAGGGGGGAGGAAGGGCGCCAAAAACATTCAGTACTTC
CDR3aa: CASSQDFLAGGRKGAKNIQYF

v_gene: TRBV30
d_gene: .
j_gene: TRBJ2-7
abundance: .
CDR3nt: TGTGCCTGGAAGCAGGGGACCTGGGCTCACGAGCAGTACTTC
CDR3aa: CAWKQGTWAHEQYF

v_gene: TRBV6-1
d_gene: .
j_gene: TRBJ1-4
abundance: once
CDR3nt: TGTGCCAGCAGTGTGGCACCATCTAATGAAAAACTGTTTTTT
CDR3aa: CASSVAPSNEKLFF

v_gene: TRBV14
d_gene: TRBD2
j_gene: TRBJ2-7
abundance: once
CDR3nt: TGTGCCAGCAGCCATGGGAGGGCCTACGAGCAGTACTTC
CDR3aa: CASSHGRAYEQYF

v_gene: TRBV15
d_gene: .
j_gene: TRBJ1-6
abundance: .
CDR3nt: TGTGCCACCAGCAGAGTAGGCGGTTCACCCCTCCACTTT
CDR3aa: CATSRVGGSPLHF

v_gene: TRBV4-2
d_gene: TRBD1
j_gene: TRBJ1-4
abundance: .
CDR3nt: TGTGCCAGCAGCCAAAAGGGGACAGTCCAAAATGAAAAACTGTTTTTT
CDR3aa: CASSQKGTVQNEKLFF

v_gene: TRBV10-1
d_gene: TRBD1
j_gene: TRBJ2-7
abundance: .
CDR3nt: TGCGCCAGCAGCTCGACCCACGGGACAGGGAACGAGCAGTACTTC
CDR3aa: CASSSTHGTGNEQYF

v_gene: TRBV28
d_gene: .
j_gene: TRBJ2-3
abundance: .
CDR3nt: TGTGCCAGCAGTGGATCAGGGGCAGATACGCAGTATTTT
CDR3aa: CASSGSGADTQYF

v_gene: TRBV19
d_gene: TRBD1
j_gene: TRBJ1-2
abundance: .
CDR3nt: TGTGCCAGTAGTATGACTAACAGGGGAAGTAATGGCTACACCTTC
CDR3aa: CASSMTNRGSNGYTF

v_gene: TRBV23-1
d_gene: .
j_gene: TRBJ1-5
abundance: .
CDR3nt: TGCGCCAGCGGAGGGCCCTTGGTTGGCGACTACTATAGCAATCAGCCCCAGCATTTT
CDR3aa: CASGGPLVGDYYSNQPQHF

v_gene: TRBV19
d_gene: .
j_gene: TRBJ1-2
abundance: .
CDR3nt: TGTGCCAGTAGTACAACAGGTCTTAACTATGGCTACACCTTC
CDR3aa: CASSTTGLNYGYTF

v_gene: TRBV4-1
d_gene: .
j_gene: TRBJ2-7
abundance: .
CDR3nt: TGCGCCAGCAGCCAGACTAATGTGGGACAACGCTACGAGCAGTACTTC
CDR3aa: CASSQTNVGQRYEQYF

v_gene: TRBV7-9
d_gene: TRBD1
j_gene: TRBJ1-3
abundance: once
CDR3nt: TGTGCCAGCAGCTGCCAAAGACAGGGACAGAAGGCTACTGGAAACACCATATATTTT
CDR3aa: CASSCQRQGQKATGNTIYF

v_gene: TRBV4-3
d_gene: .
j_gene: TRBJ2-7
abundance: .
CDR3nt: TGCGCCAGCAGCCCAGCGCACCCCGGGGGACCAGGCGGCTCCGTCTACGAGCAGTACTTC
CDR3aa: CASSPAHPGGPGGSVYEQYF

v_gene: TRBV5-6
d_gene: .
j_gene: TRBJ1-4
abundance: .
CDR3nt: TGTGCCAGCAGCCCGTCCGGCCGAAGACAAGATGAAAAACTGTTTTTT
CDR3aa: CASSPSGRRQDEKLFF

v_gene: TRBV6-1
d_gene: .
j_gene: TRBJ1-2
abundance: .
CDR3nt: TGTGCCAGCGGTGAAGTGTTGATGGACAGAGTCTATGGCTACACCTTC
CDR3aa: CASGEVLMDRVYGYTF

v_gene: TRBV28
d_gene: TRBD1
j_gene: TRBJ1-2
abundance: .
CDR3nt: TGTGCCAGCAGTTTTTTCGGACAGGGAGAAGGCTACACCTTC
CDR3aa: CASSFFGQGEGYTF

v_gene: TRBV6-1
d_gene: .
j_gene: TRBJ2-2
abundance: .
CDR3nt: TGTGCCAGCAGCGCTAACAGGGTGGGCACCGGGGAGCTGTTTTTT
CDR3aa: CASSANRVGTGELFF

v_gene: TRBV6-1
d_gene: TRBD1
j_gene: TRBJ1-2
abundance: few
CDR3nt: TGTGCCAGCAGTTTGGACAGGGCGATCTATGGCTACACCTTC
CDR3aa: CASSLDRAIYGYTF

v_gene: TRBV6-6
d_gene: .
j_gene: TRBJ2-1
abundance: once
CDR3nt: TGTGCCAGCAGTTACCCGGACTCTCGCTCCTACAATGAGCAGTTCTTC
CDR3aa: CASSYPDSRSYNEQFF

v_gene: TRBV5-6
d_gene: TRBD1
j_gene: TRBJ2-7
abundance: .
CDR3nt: TGTGCCAGCAGCGACGACCGGGACAGGGGGCAATACGAGCAGTACTTC
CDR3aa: CASSDDRDRGQYEQYF

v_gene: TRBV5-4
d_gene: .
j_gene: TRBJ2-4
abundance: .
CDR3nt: TGTGCCAGCACCCAAAATGGGGACATTAGGGTCAAAAACATTCAGTACTTC
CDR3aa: CASTQNGDIRVKNIQYF

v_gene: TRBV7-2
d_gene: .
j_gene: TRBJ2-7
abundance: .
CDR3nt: TGTGCCAGCAGCTTAGTTCTATCCGCCGAGCAGTACTTC
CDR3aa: CASSLVLSAEQYF

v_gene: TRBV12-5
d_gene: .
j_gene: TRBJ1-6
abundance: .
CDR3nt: TGTGCTAGTGGTTTTTTCATCCCCGGAGGGCGCTCCTATAATTCACCCCTCCACTTT
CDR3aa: CASGFFIPGGRSYNSPLHF